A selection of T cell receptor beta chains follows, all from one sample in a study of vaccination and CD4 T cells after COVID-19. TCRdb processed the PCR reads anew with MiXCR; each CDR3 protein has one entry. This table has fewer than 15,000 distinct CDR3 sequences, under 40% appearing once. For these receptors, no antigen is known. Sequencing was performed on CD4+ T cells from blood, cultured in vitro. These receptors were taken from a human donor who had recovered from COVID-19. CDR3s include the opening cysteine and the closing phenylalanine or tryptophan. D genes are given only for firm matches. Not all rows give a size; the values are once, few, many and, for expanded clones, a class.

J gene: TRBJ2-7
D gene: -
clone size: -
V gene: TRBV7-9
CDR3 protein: CASSLGSLGEQYF
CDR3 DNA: TGTGCCAGCAGCTTAGGGAGCCTGGGGGAGCAGTACTTC

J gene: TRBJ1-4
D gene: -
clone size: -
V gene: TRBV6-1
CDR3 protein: CASETGPNEKLFF
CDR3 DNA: TGTGCCAGCGAGACAGGTCCTAATGAAAAACTGTTTTTT

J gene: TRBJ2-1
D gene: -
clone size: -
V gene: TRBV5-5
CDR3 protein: CASSLLTPRTGEQFF
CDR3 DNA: TGTGCCAGCAGCTTGCTTACCCCGCGAACCGGTGAGCAGTTCTTC

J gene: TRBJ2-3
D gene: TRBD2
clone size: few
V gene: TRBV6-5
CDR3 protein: CASSYGVAGAEDTQYF
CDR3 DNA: TGTGCCAGCAGTTACGGGGTGGCGGGAGCGGAAGATACGCAGTATTTT

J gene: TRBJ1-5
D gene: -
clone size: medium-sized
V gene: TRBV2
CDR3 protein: CASSARISQPQHF
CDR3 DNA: TGTGCCAGCAGTGCGCGAATCAGTCAGCCCCAGCATTTT

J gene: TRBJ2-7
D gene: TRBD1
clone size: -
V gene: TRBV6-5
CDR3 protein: CASSYSAGGAEQYF
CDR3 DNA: TGTGCCAGCAGTTACTCGGCAGGGGGCGCCGAGCAGTACTTC

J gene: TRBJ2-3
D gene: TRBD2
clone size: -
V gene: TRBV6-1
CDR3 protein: CASTPPPLAGYADTQYF
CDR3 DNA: TGTGCCAGCACGCCCCCGCCACTAGCGGGATATGCAGATACGCAGTATTTT

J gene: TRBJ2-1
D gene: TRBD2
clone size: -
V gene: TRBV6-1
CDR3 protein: CASSESKGGRAYNEQFF
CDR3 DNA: TGTGCCAGCAGTGAAAGCAAAGGCGGGAGGGCTTACAATGAGCAGTTCTTC

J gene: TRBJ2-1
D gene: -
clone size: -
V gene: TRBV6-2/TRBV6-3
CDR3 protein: CATAGTPSRNEQFF
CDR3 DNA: TGTGCCACGGCCGGGACCCCGTCTCGGAATGAGCAGTTCTTC

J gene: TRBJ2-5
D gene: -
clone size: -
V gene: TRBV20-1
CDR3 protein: CSARGPRGGQETQYF
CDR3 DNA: TGCAGTGCTAGAGGCCCTAGAGGGGGTCAAGAGACCCAGTACTTC

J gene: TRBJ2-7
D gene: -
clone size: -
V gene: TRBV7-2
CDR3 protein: CASSLALGGGPYEQYF
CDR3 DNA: TGTGCCAGCAGCTTAGCTCTAGGGGGGGGGCCCTACGAGCAGTACTTC

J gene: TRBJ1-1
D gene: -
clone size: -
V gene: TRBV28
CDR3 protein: CASSLFMREGTEAFF
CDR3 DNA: TGTGCCAGCAGTTTATTCATGAGGGAGGGCACTGAAGCTTTCTTT

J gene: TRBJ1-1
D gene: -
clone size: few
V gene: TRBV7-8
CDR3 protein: CASNPLPAGMNTEAFF
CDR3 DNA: TGTGCCAGCAACCCACTTCCGGCGGGAATGAACACTGAAGCTTTCTTT

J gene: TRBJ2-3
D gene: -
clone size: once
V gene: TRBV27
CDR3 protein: CASSLGLPGDTQYF
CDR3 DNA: TGTGCCAGCAGTTTAGGGCTACCGGGGGATACGCAGTATTTT

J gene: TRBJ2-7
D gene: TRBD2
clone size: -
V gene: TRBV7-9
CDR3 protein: CASSLRPSRLAGAHYEQYF
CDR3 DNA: TGTGCCAGCAGCTTAAGACCCTCAAGACTAGCGGGAGCGCACTACGAGCAGTACTTC

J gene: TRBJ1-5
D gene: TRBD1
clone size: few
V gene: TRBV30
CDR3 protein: CAWSRRGRSNQPQHF
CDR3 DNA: TGTGCCTGGAGTCGTAGGGGGCGTAGCAATCAGCCCCAGCATTTT

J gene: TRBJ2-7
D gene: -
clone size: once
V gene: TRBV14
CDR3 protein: CASSPQALYEQYF
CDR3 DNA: TGTGCCAGCAGCCCTCAGGCATTGTACGAGCAGTACTTC

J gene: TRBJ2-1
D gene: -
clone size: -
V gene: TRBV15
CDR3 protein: CATSRDFQVYNEQFF
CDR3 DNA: TGTGCCACCAGCAGAGACTTTCAGGTCTACAATGAGCAGTTCTTC

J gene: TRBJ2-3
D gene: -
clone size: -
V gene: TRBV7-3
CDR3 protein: CASSLTFVPGLDTQYF
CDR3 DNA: TGTGCCAGCAGCTTAACGTTCGTTCCGGGTTTAGATACGCAGTATTTT

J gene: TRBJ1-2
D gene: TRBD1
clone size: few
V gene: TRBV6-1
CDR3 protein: CALTTGQGLVYGYTF
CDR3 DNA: TGTGCGTTAACCACGGGACAGGGGTTGGTCTATGGCTACACCTTC

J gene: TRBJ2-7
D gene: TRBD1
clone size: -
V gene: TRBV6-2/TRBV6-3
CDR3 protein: CASSSPGGGYEQYF
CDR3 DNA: TGTGCCAGCAGTTCACCAGGGGGCGGATACGAGCAGTACTTC

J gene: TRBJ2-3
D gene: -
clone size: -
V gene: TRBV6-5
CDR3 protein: CASSWRSGVTDTQYF
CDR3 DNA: TGTGCCAGCAGTTGGAGATCGGGGGTCACAGATACGCAGTATTTT

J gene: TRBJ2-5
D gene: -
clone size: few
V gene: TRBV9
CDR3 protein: CASSPLTETQYF
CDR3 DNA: TGTGCCAGCAGCCCCCTAACGGAGACCCAGTACTTC

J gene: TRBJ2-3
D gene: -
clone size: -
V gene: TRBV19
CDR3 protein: CASSKRHRTTDTQYF
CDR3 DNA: TGTGCCAGTAGTAAGAGACACCGGACCACAGATACGCAGTATTTT

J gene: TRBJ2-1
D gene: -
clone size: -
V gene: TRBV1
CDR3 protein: CTSTLPGLTQQFF
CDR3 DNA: TGCACCAGCACCCTCCCGGGTCTTACCCAGCAGTTCTTC

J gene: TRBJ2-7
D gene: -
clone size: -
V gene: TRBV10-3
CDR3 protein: CAISEGAYEQYF
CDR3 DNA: TGTGCCATCAGTGAGGGGGCCTACGAGCAGTACTTC

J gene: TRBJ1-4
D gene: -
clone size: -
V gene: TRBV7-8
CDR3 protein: CASSRGNEKLFF
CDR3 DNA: TGTGCCAGCAGCCGGGGGAATGAAAAACTGTTTTTT

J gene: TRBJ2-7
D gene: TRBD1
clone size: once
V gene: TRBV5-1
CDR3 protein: CASSLDRGDYEQYF
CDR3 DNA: TGCGCCAGCAGCTTGGACAGGGGGGACTACGAGCAGTACTTC

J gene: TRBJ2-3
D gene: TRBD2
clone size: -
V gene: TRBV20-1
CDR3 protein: CSARGPFGRSATDTQYF
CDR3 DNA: TGCAGTGCTAGAGGACCTTTCGGGAGGTCCGCGACAGATACGCAGTATTTT

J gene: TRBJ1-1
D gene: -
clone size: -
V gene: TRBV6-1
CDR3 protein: CASRGTLNTEAFF
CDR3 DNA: TGTGCCAGCAGAGGGACATTGAACACTGAAGCTTTCTTT

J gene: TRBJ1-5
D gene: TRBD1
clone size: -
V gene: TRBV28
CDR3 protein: CASSFGGQAMNQPQHF
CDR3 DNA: TGTGCCAGCAGTTTTGGGGGACAGGCTATGAATCAGCCCCAGCATTTT

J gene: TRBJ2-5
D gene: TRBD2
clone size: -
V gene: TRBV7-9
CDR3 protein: CASSGGLDQETQYF
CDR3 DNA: TGTGCCAGCAGCGGAGGACTAGACCAAGAGACCCAGTACTTC

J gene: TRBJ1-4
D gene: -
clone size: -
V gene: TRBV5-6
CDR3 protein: CASSQSHATNEKLFF
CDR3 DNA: TGTGCCAGCAGCCAGAGCCATGCAACTAATGAAAAACTGTTTTTT

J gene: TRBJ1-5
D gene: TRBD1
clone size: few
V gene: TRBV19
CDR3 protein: CASSMDRGSNQPQHF
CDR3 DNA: TGTGCCAGTAGTATGGACAGGGGAAGCAATCAGCCCCAGCATTTT

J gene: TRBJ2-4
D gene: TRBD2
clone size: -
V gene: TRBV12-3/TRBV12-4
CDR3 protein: CARGGGARFPKNIQYF
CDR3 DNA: TGTGCCAGGGGGGGAGGGGCCCGCTTCCCCAAAAACATTCAGTACTTC